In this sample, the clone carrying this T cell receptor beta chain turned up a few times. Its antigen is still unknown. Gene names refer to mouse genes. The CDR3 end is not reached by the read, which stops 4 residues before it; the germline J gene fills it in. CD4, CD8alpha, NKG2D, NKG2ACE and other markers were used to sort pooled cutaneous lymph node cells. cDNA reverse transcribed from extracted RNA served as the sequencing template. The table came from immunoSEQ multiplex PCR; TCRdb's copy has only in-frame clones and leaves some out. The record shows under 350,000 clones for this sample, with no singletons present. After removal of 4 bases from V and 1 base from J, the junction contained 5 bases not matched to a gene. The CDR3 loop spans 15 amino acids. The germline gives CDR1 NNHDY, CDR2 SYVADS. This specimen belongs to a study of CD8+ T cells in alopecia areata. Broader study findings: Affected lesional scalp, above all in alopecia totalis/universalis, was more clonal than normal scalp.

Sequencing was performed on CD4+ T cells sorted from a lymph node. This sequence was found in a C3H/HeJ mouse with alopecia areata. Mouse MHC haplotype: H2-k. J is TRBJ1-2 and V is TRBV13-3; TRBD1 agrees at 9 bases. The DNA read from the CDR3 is TGTGCCAGCAGTCTCGGGACAGGGAGAAACTCC. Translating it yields CASSLGTGRNS. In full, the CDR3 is CASSLGTGRNSDYTF.